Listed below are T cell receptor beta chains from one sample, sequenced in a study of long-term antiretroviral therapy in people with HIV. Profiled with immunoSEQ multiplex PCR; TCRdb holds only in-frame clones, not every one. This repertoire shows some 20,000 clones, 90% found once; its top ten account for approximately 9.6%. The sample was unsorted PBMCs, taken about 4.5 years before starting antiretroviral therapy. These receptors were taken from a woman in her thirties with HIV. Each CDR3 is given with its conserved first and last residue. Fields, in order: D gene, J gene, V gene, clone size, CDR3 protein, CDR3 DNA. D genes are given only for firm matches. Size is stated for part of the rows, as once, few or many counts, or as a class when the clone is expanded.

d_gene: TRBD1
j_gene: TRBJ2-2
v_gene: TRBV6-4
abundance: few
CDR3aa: CASSLRQGGTTGELFF
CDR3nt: TGTGCCAGCAGTCTCAGACAGGGTGGGACCACCGGGGAGCTGTTTTTT

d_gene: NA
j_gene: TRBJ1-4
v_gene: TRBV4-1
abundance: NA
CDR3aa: CASSQRGGEKLFF
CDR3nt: TGCGCCAGCAGCCAACGGGGAGGCGAAAAACTGTTTTTT

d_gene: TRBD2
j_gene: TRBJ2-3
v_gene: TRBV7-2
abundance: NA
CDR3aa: CASSFGGGFTDTQYF
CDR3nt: TGTGCCAGCAGCTTTGGCGGGGGGTTCACAGATACGCAGTATTTT

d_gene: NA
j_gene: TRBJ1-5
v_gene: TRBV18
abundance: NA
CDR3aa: CASSPTDNQPQHF
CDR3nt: TGTGCCAGCTCACCAACAGATAATCAGCCCCAGCATTTT

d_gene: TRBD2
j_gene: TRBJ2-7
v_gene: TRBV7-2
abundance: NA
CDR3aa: CASSLGSGGVGSYEQYF
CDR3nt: TGTGCCAGCAGCTTAGGGTCCGGGGGGGTAGGATCCTACGAGCAGTACTTC

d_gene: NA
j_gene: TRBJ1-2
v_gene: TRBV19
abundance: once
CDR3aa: CASSIQMRGGFVGSYGYTF
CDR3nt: TGTGCCAGTAGTATACAGATGAGGGGAGGCTTCGTCGGTAGCTATGGCTACACCTTC

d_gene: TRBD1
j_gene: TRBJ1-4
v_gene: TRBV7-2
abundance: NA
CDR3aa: CASSLDRGQTNEKLFF
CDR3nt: TGTGCCAGCAGCCTGGACAGGGGACAAACTAATGAAAAACTGTTTTTT

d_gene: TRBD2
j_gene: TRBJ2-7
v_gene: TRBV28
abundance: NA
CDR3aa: CASKERGDSYEQYF
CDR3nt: TGTGCCAGCAAGGAGCGGGGAGACTCCTACGAGCAGTACTTC

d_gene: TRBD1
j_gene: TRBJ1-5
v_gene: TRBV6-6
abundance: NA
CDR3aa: CASSYSGQGAYQPQHF
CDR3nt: TGTGCCAGCAGTTACTCGGGACAGGGGGCGTATCAGCCCCAGCATTTT

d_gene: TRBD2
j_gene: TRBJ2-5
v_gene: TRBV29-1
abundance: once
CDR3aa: CSVDPSGGLETQYF
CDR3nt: TGCAGCGTTGACCCTAGCGGGGGGTTGGAGACCCAGTACTTC

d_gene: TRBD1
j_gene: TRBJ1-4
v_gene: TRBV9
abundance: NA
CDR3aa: CASSDLSTGDNEKLFF
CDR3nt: TGTGCCAGCAGCGACCTCTCGACAGGGGATAATGAAAAACTGTTTTTT

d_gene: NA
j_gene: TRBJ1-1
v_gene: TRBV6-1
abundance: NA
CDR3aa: CASNRNTEAFF
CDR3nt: TGTGCCAGCAACCGGAACACTGAAGCTTTCTTT